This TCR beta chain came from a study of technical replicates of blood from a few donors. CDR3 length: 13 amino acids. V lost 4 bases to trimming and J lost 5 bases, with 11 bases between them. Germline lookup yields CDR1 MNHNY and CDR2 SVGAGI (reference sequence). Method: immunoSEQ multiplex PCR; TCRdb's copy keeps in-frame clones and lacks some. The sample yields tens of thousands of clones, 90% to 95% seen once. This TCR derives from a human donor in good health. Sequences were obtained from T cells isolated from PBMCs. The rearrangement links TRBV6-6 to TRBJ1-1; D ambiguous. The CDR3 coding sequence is TGTGCCAGCAGTTTCTCCGGGAGGACTGAAGCTTTCTTT. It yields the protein CASSFSGRTEAFF.